The 28 T cell receptor beta chains given below trace back to one sample, sequenced in a study of cytomegalovirus exposure and HLA in healthy donors (dated by TCRdb to about 2017). Library preparation was by the immunoSEQ multiplex PCR assay. The multiplex PCR relied on a mix of 60 forward primers for TCR Vbeta segments and 13 reverse primers for TCR Jbeta segments. What TCRdb holds here is the immuneACCESS table cut down to in-frame rearrangements. Part of the clones is not present; checked against another copy, under half of the missing clones reflect an unresolved V gene, and the others are unexplained. The sample includes 95,000 to 150,000 clones, with 70% to 80% observed a single time. The top ten constitute roughly 3.1% of the sample. Sequences were obtained from PBMCs. The receptors here all came from a man aged 30-40 years in good health and CMV-seronegative.

The J gene is TRBJ2-6, the V gene TRBV2, with D possibly being TRBD2 (5 bases). Germline-derived CDR1 and CDR2 are SNHLY and FYNNEI. The CDR3 runs 15 residues. Trimming removed 6 bases at V and 4 bases at J, with 13 bases between. The CDR3 is CASRLEGGGANVLTF. The CDR3 DNA sequence: TGTGCCAGCAGATTAGAGGGTGGCGGGGCCAACGTCCTGACTTTC.

This clone has only a few counts. The rearrangement links TRBV7-2 to TRBJ1-5; weak D call: TRBD1 (5 bases). Trimming shortened V by 10 bases and J by 3 bases, and 13 bases separated the two germline ends. Per the germline V gene, CDR1 is SGHTA and CDR2 is FQGNSA. There are 13 residues in the CDR3. CDR3 in amino acids: CAISRGVNQPQHF. The CDR3 DNA reads as TGTGCCATTAGTCGGGGGGTCAATCAGCCCCAGCATTTT.

V usage is TRBV7-6 and J usage is TRBJ2-7; 9 nucleotides match TRBD2. Germline CDR1 SGHVS, CDR2 FNYEAQ. This CDR3 region has 13 residues. Trimming took 1 base from V and 5 from J; bases not matched to a gene: 0. CDR3 DNA sequence: TGTGCCAGCAGCTTAGAGCGGGGGGACGAGCAGTACTTC. Amino acid sequence: CASSLERGDEQYF.

J is TRBJ1-2 and V is TRBV18; weak D call: TRBD1 (6 bases). CDR1 and CDR2 from the germline V gene are KGHSH and LQKENI. V was shortened by 6 bases and J by 2 bases, with 10 bases between the two germline ends. The CDR3 runs 13 residues. The chain's CDR3 is CASSHRENYGYTF. In DNA form, the CDR3 reads TGTGCCAGCTCCCACAGGGAGAACTATGGCTACACCTTC.

The CDR3 protein is CASSSPGQGYNEQFF. The CDR3 bases are TGTGCCAGCAGTTCACCGGGACAGGGATACAATGAGCAGTTCTTC. The chain uses TRBV6-5 and TRBJ2-1, with TRBD1 identical over 9 bases. V shed 4 bases and J 4 bases; nucleotides not matched to a gene: 5. The CDR3 contains 15 residues. The V gene's germline CDR1 is MNHEY and CDR2 SVGAGI.

V gene TRBV19 combines with J gene TRBJ2-2, with a possible D match to TRBD1 (7 bases). Germline CDR1 is LNHDA and CDR2 is SQIVND (reference sequence). V lost 7 bases to trimming and J lost 6 bases, with 30 bases between them. The CDR3 runs 19 residues. The CDR3 loop is CASTGSGQGDWKVAGELFF. The CDR3 DNA is TGTGCCAGTACGGGTTCCGGCCAGGGGGACTGGAAGGTCGCCGGGGAGCTGTTTTTT.

This rearrangement joins TRBV30 to TRBJ2-5, with TRBD1 matching 8 bases. The germline V gene has CDR1 GTSNPN and CDR2 SVGIG (reference sequence). The V segment lost 4 bases and the J segment 4 bases; nucleotides outside the gene matches: 11. The CDR3 length is 15 residues. CDR3 DNA: TGTGCCTGGAAAGTGGACAGGGCGATTCGAGAGACCCAGTACTTC. This sequence encodes CAWKVDRAIRETQYF.

V is TRBV6-5 and J is TRBJ2-7, with TRBD2 matching 12 bases. Germline loops: CDR1 MNHEY, CDR2 SVGAGI. V gave up 2 bases and J gave up 0 bases; unmatched junction bases: 2. The CDR3 extends over 16 amino acids. The CDR3 sequence is CASSYRTSGISYEQYF. In DNA, the CDR3 is TGTGCCAGCAGTTACAGGACTAGCGGGATCTCCTACGAGCAGTACTTC.

The chain is built from TRBV5-1 and TRBJ2-7; 9 nucleotides agree with TRBD2. The CDR3 spans 14 residues. J gave up 2 bases and V 0 bases, and 0 bases lay outside the gene matches. Germline loops: CDR1 SGHRS, CDR2 YFSETQ. The CDR3 sequence is CASSLGTSAYEQYF. CDR3 nucleotides: TGCGCCAGCAGCTTGGGGACTAGCGCCTACGAGCAGTACTTC.

CDR3 sequence: CASSLGIGPQYEQYF. CDR3 DNA sequence: TGCGCCAGCAGCTTGGGAATTGGTCCCCAGTACGAGCAGTACTTC. The chain joins TRBV5-1 to TRBJ2-7; no firm D call. Per the germline V gene, CDR1 is SGHRS and CDR2 is YFSETQ. Deletions cut 0 bases from V and 4 bases from J, with 14 bases between. The CDR3 covers 15 residues. Full variable domain (missing parts from reference TRBV5-1 and TRBJ2-7): KAGVTQTPRYLIKTRGQQVTLSCSPISGHRSVSWYQQTPGQGLQFLFEYFSETQRNKGNFPGRFSGRQFSNSRSEMNVSTLELGDSALYLCASSLGIGPQYEQYFGPGTRLTVT.

The V call is TRBV9, the J call TRBJ1-5; the D is unclear. V was trimmed by 4 bases and J by 6 bases, leaving 14 bases between them. CDR1 and CDR2 (germline): SGDLS, YYNGEE. The CDR3 loop spans 14 amino acids. CDR3 sequence reads: CASSSRIGSQPQHF. The CDR3 DNA is TGTGCCAGCAGCTCTCGAATAGGGAGTCAGCCCCAGCATTTT.

This sequence joins TRBV28 and TRBJ1-3; D possibly corresponds to TRBD1 (6 bases). CDR1 and CDR2 (germline): MDHEN, SYDVKM. This CDR3 contains 14 residues. V dropped 3 bases and J dropped 8 bases, with 14 bases sitting between them. CDR3 sequence reads: CASSLGALYDTIYF. Here the CDR3 DNA reads TGTGCCAGCAGTTTGGGGGCTTTGTATGACACCATATATTTT.

This clone has only one observation. The chain is built from TRBV5-1 and TRBJ2-6; 8 bases match TRBD1. The V segment lost 4 bases and the J segment 1 base; nucleotides outside the gene matches: 4. Germline V gene data show CDR1 as SGHRS and CDR2 as YFSETQ. The CDR3 has 16 residues. The CDR3 region is CASSLRDRSGANVLTF. The CDR3 bases are TGCGCCAGCAGCCTTCGGGACAGGTCTGGGGCCAACGTCCTGACTTTC.

This sequence joins TRBV5-1 and TRBJ1-1; D ambiguous. The CDR3 covers 15 residues. Per the germline V gene, CDR1 is SGHRS and CDR2 is YFSETQ. Trimming took off 0 bases at V and 2 bases at J, with 11 bases between the two ends. The CDR3 bases are TGCGCCAGCAGCTTGGAGGCAGGCCAAAACACTGAAGCTTTCTTT. Amino acid sequence: CASSLEAGQNTEAFF.

The chain employs TRBV5-1 and TRBJ1-5; weak D call: TRBD1 (5 bases). Germline CDR1 SGHRS, CDR2 YFSETQ. This CDR3 spans 15 amino acids. The ends were cut back, 0 bases at V and 6 bases at J, with 13 bases in the middle. As DNA, the CDR3 is TGCGCCAGCAGCTTGGAAGGGGAGGTGGGTCAGCCCCAGCATTTT. This translates into CASSLEGEVGQPQHF.

The DNA for the CDR3 is TGTGCCAGCAGCTTGTTGGGACAACCCACAGATACGCAGTATTTT. It translates to CASSLLGQPTDTQYF. The rearrangement joins TRBV5-4 to TRBJ2-3; the D gene is possibly TRBD1 (6 bases). The CDR3 is 15 amino acids. CDR1 and CDR2 (germline): SGHNT, YYREEE (reference sequence). V was shortened by 1 base and J by 2 bases, with 11 bases between the two germline ends.

The CDR3 DNA reads TGTGCCACGACCGGGACAGGAACCGGGGAGCTGTTTTTT. Translation: CATTGTGTGELFF. V usage is TRBV27 and J usage is TRBJ2-2; TRBD1 agrees at 8 bases. The CDR3 extends over 13 amino acids. The germline V gene encodes CDR1 MNHEY and CDR2 SMNVEV (reference sequence). V lost 10 bases and J lost 5; bases outside the gene matches: 6.

This chain links TRBV2 with TRBJ2-3; 10 bases align to TRBD2. This CDR3 has 13 residues. Looked up from germline, CDR1 is SNHLY and CDR2 is FYNNEI. Losses at the gene ends were 6 bases for V and 12 bases for J; bases not matched to a gene: 9. CDR3 in DNA: TGTGCCAGCAGCCCGAATAGCGGGAGGACTCAGTATTTT. This translates into CASSPNSGRTQYF.

V and J are TRBV28 and TRBJ2-5; 13 positions agree with TRBD2. Germline trimming cut 8 bases from V and 2 bases from J; bases unmatched to any gene: 11. The germline CDR1 and CDR2 sequences are MDHEN and SYDVKM. This CDR3 has 17 amino acids. CDR3 region: CASSNRGLAGRQETQYF. The CDR3 DNA is TGTGCCAGCTCGAACCGGGGACTAGCGGGGCGTCAAGAGACCCAGTACTTC. The full variable domain, rest sourced from reference TRBV28 and TRBJ2-5, is DVKVTQSSRYLVKRTGEKVFLECVQDMDHENMFWYRQDPGLGLRLIYFSYDVKMKEKGDIPEGYSVSREKKERFSLILESASTNQTSMYLCASSNRGLAGRQETQYFGPGTRLLVL.

This clone was recorded once. The chain has TRBV7-9 and TRBJ2-1; the D gene is possibly TRBD2 (6 bases). The V end lost 5 bases, the J end lost 10 bases, and 9 bases lay between the germline ends. The CDR3 totals 11 residues. The V gene's germline CDR1 is SEHNR and CDR2 FQNEAQ (reference sequence). The CDR3 loop reads CASSPRGEQFF. DNA for the CDR3: TGTGCCAGCAGCCCCCGGGGGGAGCAGTTCTTC.

The genes are TRBV29-1 and TRBJ1-5; maybe TRBD1 (6 bases). V gave up 7 bases and J gave up 4 bases, with 11 bases separating them. Germline V gene data show CDR1 as SQVTM and CDR2 as ANQGSEA. The CDR3 contains 12 residues. The CDR3 DNA reads TGCAGCGGGGGGGGCGGGAATCAGCCCCAGCATTTT. The encoded protein is CSGGGGNQPQHF.

The J gene is TRBJ2-1, the V gene TRBV28; 8 positions agree with TRBD1. From germline, CDR1 is MDHEN and CDR2 SYDVKM. V was pared by 0 bases and J by 9 bases, with 10 bases of the junction left unmatched. The CDR3 runs to 16 residues. The CDR3 DNA reads TGTGCCAGCAGTTTATGGGTTTGGCAGGGGGCCAGTGAGCAGTTCTTC. Translating it yields CASSLWVWQGASEQFF.

V usage is TRBV27 and J usage is TRBJ2-7; 12 nucleotides align to TRBD2. Germline CDR1 reads MNHEY; CDR2 reads SMNVEV (reference sequence). The CDR3 loop spans 15 amino acids. The V segment lost 3 bases and the J segment 5 bases; nucleotides outside the gene matches: 5. The CDR3 bases are TGTGCCAGCAGTTTCACTAGCGGGAGGTCCCACGAGCAGTACTTC. Translation: CASSFTSGRSHEQYF.

This clone has only one observation. This chain joins TRBV11-2 and TRBJ2-2; 9 nucleotides align to TRBD1. The V segment lost 8 bases and the J segment 3 bases; nucleotides outside the gene matches: 7. The CDR3 runs 15 residues. Per the germline V gene, CDR1 is SGHAT and CDR2 is FQNNGV. The CDR3 DNA reads TGTGCCAGCGGAAACAGGGGGCGCGACACCGGGGAGCTGTTTTTT. This sequence encodes CASGNRGRDTGELFF.

V usage is TRBV4-1 and J usage is TRBJ1-2, with 9 bases that match TRBD1. Germline V gene sequence: CDR1 MGHRA, CDR2 YSYEKL. This CDR3 comprises 15 residues. The trim removed 2 bases at V and 7 bases at J, leaving 8 bases unmatched. In DNA form, the CDR3 reads TGCGCCAGCAGCCAAAACCCGGGACAGGGAAGTGGCTACACCTTC. Protein product: CASSQNPGQGSGYTF.

Concerning this clone: The same CDR3 arises from other DNA sequences in this sample as well. The J gene is TRBJ1-1, the V gene TRBV19; 7 bases agree with TRBD1. Germline CDR1 LNHDA, CDR2 SQIVND (reference sequence). The CDR3 runs to 15 residues. Losses at the gene ends were 4 bases for V and 0 bases for J; bases not matched to a gene: 5. The CDR3 loop is CASSSSGTVNTEAFF. The CDR3 DNA follows: TGTGCCAGTAGTAGTTCGGGGACAGTGAACACTGAAGCTTTCTTT.

This chain links TRBV7-2 with TRBJ2-7; D may be TRBD2 (6 bases). Germline V gene sequence: CDR1 SGHTA, CDR2 FQGNSA. V was clipped by 1 base and J by 2 bases, with 12 bases between them. The length of the CDR3 is 15 residues. The CDR3 coding sequence is TGTGCCAGCAGCTTAGAGGCCCAGCGGGCCTACGAGCAGTACTTC. Translation: CASSLEAQRAYEQYF.

The chain links TRBV28 to TRBJ1-2, with 9 positions matching TRBD1. CDR1 is MDHEN and CDR2 is SYDVKM in the germline V gene. CDR3 size: 14 residues. V dropped 4 bases and J dropped 8; count of bases not matched to a gene: 8. This CDR3 is CASSSGQGIFGYTF. The CDR3 nucleotides are TGTGCCAGCAGTTCTGGACAGGGGATTTTCGGCTACACCTTC.